This TCR beta chain was obtained from a study of post-analysis software for immune sequencing data. General observations from the study: Five TRBV segments appeared more often in patients than in controls, and TRBV5-6, TRBV5-1 and TRBV20-1 were among these.

The CDR3 is 15 residues long. The V gene's germline CDR1 is SGHRS and CDR2 YFSETQ. The ends were cut back, 2 bases at V and 6 bases at J, with 14 bases in the middle. Built from TCR beta cDNA, the libraries had unique molecular identifiers in them. TCRdb independently ran MiXCR on the PCR reads; one entry per CDR3 protein. The data contain about 540,000 distinct CDR3 sequences, under 40% of them singletons. With respect to this clonotype: No antigen is known for it.

The material sequenced was blood. The chain links TRBV5-1 to TRBJ1-4; D might be TRBD1 (5 bases). This sequence originates from a girl aged 2 to 17 with multiple sclerosis. The CDR3 DNA is TGCGCCAGCAGCTTCGAAGCAGGGAGGGATGAAAAACTGTTTTTT. It is translated as CASSFEAGRDEKLFF.